This TCR beta chain emerged from a study of blood T cell repertoires in COVID-19 (dated by TCRdb to 2020 to 2021). Regarding the research as a whole: Samples from collaborators originated in the United States, Italy and Spain and spanned both the acute and convalescent phases of COVID-19. Nearly every sample came with metadata listing a de-identified subject ID, COVID-19 status, age in years and sex. Samples were obtained from the ongoing ImmuneRACE study (first 160 participants) and from some 1,300 subjects provided by 6 global collaborators. The repertoires were released in a freely available public database meant as a resource for research on the immune response to SARS-CoV-2. The material from the prospective study consisted of cDNA or gDNA derived from T cells, B-cell-depleted T cells, or PBMCs. Deeply sampled blood TCRbeta repertoires from subjects exposed to, actively infected with, or recovered from COVID-19 were included in the dataset. HLA class I and class II types, where available, came from metadata supplied by the sample provider rather than from assay-based typing. What the authors observed across the whole study: The quantity of clinical and demographic metadata differed by source and by participant and was supplied without curation.

TCRbeta CDR3 regions were amplified from genomic DNA using the immunoSEQ Assay, a bias-controlled multiplex PCR. From the authors' description of their analysis: The number of nucleated cells in each sample was estimated from the amplification of reference gene primers within the assay. To quantify the absolute abundance of each unique TCRbeta CDR3 rearrangement, sequence reads were collapsed and filtered. For each sample, productive Simpson clonality was calculated by taking the square root of Simpson's diversity index across productive rearrangements. Drawn from immuneACCESS, this table holds only the in-frame rearrangements with V and J called that TCRdb kept. Clones are partly lost; checked studies trace under half to an unresolved V gene and leave the rest unexplained. V, J and clone size derive from that table, while D and trimming were established from the DNA sequence. This sample has about 250,000 clones in its table, and 85% of those were observed once. Approximately 9.6% of the sample goes to the ten largest clones.

Participants in the prospective study were enrolled through a virtual design, were aged roughly 18 to 100 years, and lived in some 24 United States geographic areas. To assign participants to cohorts, the prospective study relied on clinical history that participants themselves reported in a screening survey and a study questionnaire. In the prospective study, mobile phlebotomists collected whole blood, serum and a nasopharyngeal or oropharyngeal swab from each participant. Additional blood draws and questionnaires over an approximately 2-month period could optionally be provided by prospective study participants. Before DNA extraction, prospective study blood samples were shipped either frozen or at room temperature. V and J are trimmed by 4 bases and 7 bases, and the gene matches miss 3 bases of the junction. For CDR1 and CDR2, the germline V gene lists SGHTA and FQGNSA. From the cysteine up to the phenylalanine, the CDR3 has a length of 15 residues. Just CDR3 DNA is preserved here, 45 bases in frame from base 1.

Note on this clone: What antigen it recognizes has not been identified. Base qualities are not provided; no much larger clone lies one nucleotide away.

The material sequenced was PBMCs or T cells enriched from blood (not recorded which). Here the chain combines TRBV7-2 and TRBJ1-6, and 11 bases in between align with TRBD1. The receptor's source is a woman between 45 and 60 years old with acute COVID-19. The base sequence is TGTGCCAGCAGCTATAGGGACAGGGGGAATTCACCCCTCCACTTT. This translates into CASSYRDRGNSPLHF.